This T cell receptor (beta chain) was recorded in a study of blood T cell repertoires in COVID-19. Per the study methods: Amplification with reference gene primers provided the estimates of nucleated cell counts. The method was immunoSEQ multiplex PCR; TCRdb's version includes in-frame clones alone and lacks a portion of them. V and J calls and clone size follow that table, whereas D and trimming were derived from the DNA. This sample has roughly 160,000 clones, with approximately 90% found just once. Germline V CDR1 and CDR2: SGHRS, YFSETQ. V was trimmed by 4 bases and J by 0 bases, leaving 10 bases between them. This CDR3 region has 14 residues.

Sequencing was done on a sample of peripheral blood. This receptor was obtained from a man aged 18 to 29 with acute or convalescent COVID-19. V is TRBV5-1 and J is TRBJ1-1; D ambiguous. The CDR3 region is CASSEEPLNTEAFF. The CDR3 DNA reads TGCGCCAGCAGCGAGGAGCCGTTGAACACTGAAGCTTTCTTT.